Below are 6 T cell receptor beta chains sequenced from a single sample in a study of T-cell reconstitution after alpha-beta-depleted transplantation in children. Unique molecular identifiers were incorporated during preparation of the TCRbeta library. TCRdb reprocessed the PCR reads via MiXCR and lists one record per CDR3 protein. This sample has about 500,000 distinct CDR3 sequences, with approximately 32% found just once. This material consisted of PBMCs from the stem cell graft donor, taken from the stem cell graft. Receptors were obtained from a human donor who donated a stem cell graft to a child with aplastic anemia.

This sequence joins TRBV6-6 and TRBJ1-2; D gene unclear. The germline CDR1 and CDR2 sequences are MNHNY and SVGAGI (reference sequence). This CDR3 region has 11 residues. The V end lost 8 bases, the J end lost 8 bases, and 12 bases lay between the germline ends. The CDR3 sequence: CASLAGFGYTF. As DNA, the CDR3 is TGTGCCAGCTTGGCGGGGTTCGGCTACACCTTC.

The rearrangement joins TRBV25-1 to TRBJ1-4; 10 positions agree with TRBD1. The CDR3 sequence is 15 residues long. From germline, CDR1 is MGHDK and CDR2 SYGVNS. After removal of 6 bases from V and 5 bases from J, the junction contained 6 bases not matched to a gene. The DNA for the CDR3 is TGTGCCAGCAGGGGAGACAGGGGGCGGAATGAAAAACTGTTTTTT. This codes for CASRGDRGRNEKLFF.

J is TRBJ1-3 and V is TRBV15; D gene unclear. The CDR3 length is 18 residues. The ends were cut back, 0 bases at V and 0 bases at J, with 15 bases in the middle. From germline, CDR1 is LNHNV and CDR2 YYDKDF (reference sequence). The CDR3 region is CATSRERGGWVSGNTIYF. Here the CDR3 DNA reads TGTGCCACCAGCAGAGAGCGGGGTGGATGGGTCTCTGGAAACACCATATATTTT.

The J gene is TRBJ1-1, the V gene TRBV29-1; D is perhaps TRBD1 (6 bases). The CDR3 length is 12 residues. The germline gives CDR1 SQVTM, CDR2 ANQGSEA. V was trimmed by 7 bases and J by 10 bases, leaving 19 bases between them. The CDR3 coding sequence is TGCAGCGCTGATAGCCGGGGGGCAGGAGCTTTCTTT. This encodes CSADSRGAGAFF.

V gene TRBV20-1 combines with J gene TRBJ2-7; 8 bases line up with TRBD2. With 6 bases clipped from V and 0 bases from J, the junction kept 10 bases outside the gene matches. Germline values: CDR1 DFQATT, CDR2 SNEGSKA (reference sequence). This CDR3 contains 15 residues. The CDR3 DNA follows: TGCAGTGCACCTAAACTAGCGGAGAGCTCCTACGAGCAGTACTTC. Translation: CSAPKLAESSYEQYF.

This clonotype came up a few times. This CDR3 is CASSERTGGIYEQYF. As DNA, the CDR3 is TGTGCCAGCAGTGAGAGGACAGGGGGAATCTACGAGCAGTACTTC. This chain joins TRBV25-1 and TRBJ2-7, with TRBD1 matching over 10 bases. The CDR3 consists of 15 residues. From germline, CDR1 is MGHDK and CDR2 SYGVNS. V lost 3 bases to trimming and J lost 3 bases; unmatched junction nucleotides: 5.